The sample holds many counts of the clone carrying this TCR beta chain. These data originate in a study of early T cells in non-severe SARS-CoV-2 infection. Study-level background: The chains were unpaired, and the sequenced material was bulk RNA from unsorted whole blood.

Individual cDNA molecules each received unique molecular identifiers attached to them. TCRdb analysed the 5' RACE reads with MiXCR anew, one entry per CDR3 protein. Among 84,000 or so distinct CDR3 sequences listed, about 12% were seen once. The CDR3 is 14 residues long. Germline assignment: CDR1 DFQATT and CDR2 SNEGSKA (reference sequence). V was shortened by 2 bases and J by 3 bases, with 14 bases between the two germline ends. This clonotype was obtained from an adult who was a healthcare worker with PCR-confirmed SARS-CoV-2 infection or an uninfected control (not recorded which). The chain links TRBV20-1 to TRBJ2-7, with D uncertain. The source material was whole blood. The CDR3 is CSARRSTTVYEQYF. CDR3 coding DNA: TGCAGTGCTAGACGATCCACCACCGTCTACGAGCAGTACTTC.